What follows are 6 T cell receptor beta chains derived from one specimen sequenced in a study of blood T cell repertoires in COVID-19. Some clones are missing from TCRdb's copy, which holds only in-frame ones; the method was immunoSEQ multiplex PCR. The table shows about 190,000 clones, with 60% to 85% occurring only once. The material sequenced was peripheral blood. These receptors were taken from a man aged 55-75 years with active or convalescent COVID-19.

This chain joins TRBV20-1 and TRBJ1-1; D remains unclear. V was shortened by 2 bases and J by 5 bases, with 6 bases between the two germline ends. Germline V gene lookup returns CDR1 DFQATT and CDR2 SNEGSKA (reference sequence). This CDR3 is built from 11 residues. The CDR3 reads CSARHKTEAFF. CDR3 sequence (DNA): TGCAGTGCTAGACACAAAACTGAAGCTTTCTTT.

The rearrangement joins TRBV19 to TRBJ2-1, with 9 bases aligning to TRBD2. Germline-derived CDR1 and CDR2 are LNHDA and SQIVND (reference sequence). J gave up 0 bases and V 6 bases, and 6 bases lay outside the gene matches. The CDR3 spans 16 residues. This chain's CDR3 is CASRFFSGGSYNEQFF. The DNA of the CDR3 is TGTGCCAGTAGATTCTTTAGCGGGGGCTCCTACAATGAGCAGTTCTTC. The full variable domain, with the rest looked up from reference TRBV19 and TRBJ2-1, is DGGITQSPKYLFRKEGQNVTLSCEQNLNHDAMYWYRQDPGQGLRLIYYSQIVNDFQKGDIAEGYSVSREKKESFPLTVTSAQKNPTAFYLCASRFFSGGSYNEQFFGPGTRLTVL.

The chain combines TRBV3-1 (or the pseudogene TRBV3-2) with TRBJ2-6, with D possibly being TRBD1 (6 bases). This CDR3 has 18 residues. The germline CDR1 and CDR2 sequences are LGHDT and YNNKEL (reference sequence). Between the trimmed V and J ends, which lost 0 bases and 6 bases, there was a span of 18 bases. The DNA of the CDR3 is TGTGCCAGCAGCCAAGAACGGCAGGGGTACATTTCGGCCAACGTCCTGACTTTC. It specifies CASSQERQGYISANVLTF.

CDR3 residues: CASSLGLYTGELFF. The CDR3 DNA is TGCGCCAGCAGCTTGGGACTTTACACCGGGGAGCTGTTTTTT. The V call is TRBV5-1, the J call TRBJ2-2; D ambiguous. V lost 0 bases and J lost 3, with 6 bases in between. This CDR3 has 14 amino acids. The germline V gene encodes CDR1 SGHRS and CDR2 YFSETQ.

This rearrangement joins TRBV7-2 to TRBJ2-6, with TRBD2 as a possible D gene (6 bases). Trimming left V 1 base short and J 2 bases short, with 12 bases between. The germline CDR1 and CDR2 sequences are SGHTA and FQGNSA. The CDR3 loop spans 17 amino acids. In DNA form, the CDR3 reads TGTGCCAGCAGCTTAGGGGTTAGCGGCACTGGGGCCAACGTCCTGACTTTC. This gives the protein CASSLGVSGTGANVLTF.

CDR3 loop: CASTLTGGNTEAFF. In DNA form, the CDR3 reads TGCGCCAGCACCCTGACAGGGGGAAACACTGAAGCTTTCTTT. V and J are TRBV5-1 and TRBJ1-1; TRBD1 matches 9 bases. With 6 bases clipped from V and 2 bases from J, the junction kept 5 bases outside the gene matches. This CDR3 contains 14 residues. From germline, CDR1 is SGHRS and CDR2 YFSETQ. The full variable domain, completed using reference TRBV5-1 and TRBJ1-1, is KAGVTQTPRYLIKTRGQQVTLSCSPISGHRSVSWYQQTPGQGLQFLFEYFSETQRNKGNFPGRFSGRQFSNSRSEMNVSTLELGDSALYLCASTLTGGNTEAFFGQGTRLTVV.